The clone carrying this T cell receptor (beta chain) was picked up a small number of times. The target antigen is unknown. Each 10 ml fresh peripheral blood draw supplied the PBMCs. Germline V gene lookup returns CDR1 SGHTA and CDR2 FQGTGA. The CDR3 is made up of 16 amino acids. With 2 bases removed from V and 6 bases from J, the gap between germline ends came to 16 bases. TCR beta CDR3 regions were amplified from RNA. TCR CDR3 regions were first amplified by RT-PCR with HTBI primers. TCRdb called the multiplex PCR reads again in MiXCR, with one record for every CDR3 protein. The table records a few hundred thousand distinct CDR3 sequences, around 18% of them present only once. The data were taken from a study of T cells in Graves' hyperthyroidism and ophthalmopathy. Study in general: Blood from the periphery was taken at initial diagnosis, before any treatment. Notes on the study in general: Prediction of ophthalmopathy progression came a median approximately 6 months pre-onset. A model of 13 V-J features distinguished ophthalmopathy from stable hyperthyroidism.

The rearrangement links TRBV7-3 to TRBJ2-2; possible D gene TRBD1, 5 bases. The origin of this receptor is a young man with Graves' ophthalmopathy. The specimen was blood. DNA for the CDR3: TGTGCCAGCAGCTTATTACCCCCAGGGCAATCCGGGGAGCTGTTTTTT. Translation: CASSLLPPGQSGELFF.